This TCR beta chain was identified during a study of T cells in Graves' hyperthyroidism and ophthalmopathy. Study in general: Peripheral blood was secured at the point of initial diagnosis, before any treatment.

This clonotype was recorded at least ten times. The V end lost 6 bases, the J end lost 8 bases, and 11 bases lay between the germline ends. This CDR3 is 12 amino acids long. Germline CDR1 reads KGHSH; CDR2 reads LQKENI. There were TCR beta CDR3 regions amplified from RNA transcripts. HTBI primers were the set used in a first-round RT-PCR of the TCR CDR3. TCRdb reanalysed the multiplex PCR reads using MiXCR and keeps one entry per CDR3 protein. The sample carries some 650,000 distinct CDR3 sequences, approximately 16% recorded once. This chain connects TRBV18 to TRBJ2-1; the D gene is possibly TRBD2 (6 bases). The material sequenced was blood. The sequence was obtained from a woman in her thirties or forties with Graves' ophthalmopathy. In nucleotides, the CDR3 is TGTGCCAGCTCTCGACTAGGCGATGAGCAGTTCTTC. Translation: CASSRLGDEQFF.